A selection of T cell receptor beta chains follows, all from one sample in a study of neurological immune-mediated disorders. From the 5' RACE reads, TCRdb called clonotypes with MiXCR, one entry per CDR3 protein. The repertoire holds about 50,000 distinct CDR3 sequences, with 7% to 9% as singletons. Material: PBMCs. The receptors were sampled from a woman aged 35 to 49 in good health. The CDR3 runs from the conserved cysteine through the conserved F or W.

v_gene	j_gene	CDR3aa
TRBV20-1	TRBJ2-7	CSAPGPDRVAYEQYF
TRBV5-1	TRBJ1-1	CASRSGTANTEAFF
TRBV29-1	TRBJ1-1	CSVEESLYRGAFF
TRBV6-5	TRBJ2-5	CASSYGGSQGETQYF
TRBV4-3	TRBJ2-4	CASSQDWDRGRFNIQYF
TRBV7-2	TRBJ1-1	CASNLGQVNTEAFF
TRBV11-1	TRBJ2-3	CASSQQGADTQYF
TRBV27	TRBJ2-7	CASRRTSGGFSYEQYF
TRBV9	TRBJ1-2	CASSVVVGSREGYTF
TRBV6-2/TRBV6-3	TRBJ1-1	CATADRVNTEAFF
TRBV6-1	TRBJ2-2	CASSAAGGPVGELFF
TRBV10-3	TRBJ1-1	CAISPGQGETEAFF
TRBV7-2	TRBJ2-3	CASRRAGSTDTQYF
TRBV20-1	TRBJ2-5	CSALERQGLETQYF
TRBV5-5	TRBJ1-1	CASSLNGENTEAFF
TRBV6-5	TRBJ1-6	CASRHLPNSPLHF
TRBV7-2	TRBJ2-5	CASSLTGDGTKTQYF